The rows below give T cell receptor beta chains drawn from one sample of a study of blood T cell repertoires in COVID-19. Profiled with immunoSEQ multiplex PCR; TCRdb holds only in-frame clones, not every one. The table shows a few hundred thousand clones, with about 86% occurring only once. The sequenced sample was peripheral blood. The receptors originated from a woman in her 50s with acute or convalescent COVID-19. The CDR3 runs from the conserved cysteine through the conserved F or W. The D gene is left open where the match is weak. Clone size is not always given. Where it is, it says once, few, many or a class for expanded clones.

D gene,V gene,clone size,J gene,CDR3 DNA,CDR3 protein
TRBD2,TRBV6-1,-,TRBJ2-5,TGTGCCAGCAGTGAAGTGGGAGCGGGAGGGACCCAGTACTTC,CASSEVGAGGTQYF
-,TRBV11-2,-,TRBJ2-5,TGTGCCAGCAGCTCCGAGGCTAAAGAGACCCAGTACTTC,CASSSEAKETQYF
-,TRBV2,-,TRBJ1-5,TGTGCCAGCATTTCAGATTCCCATCAGCCCCAGCATTTT,CASISDSHQPQHF
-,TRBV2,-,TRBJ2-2,TGTGCCAGCAGTGAAAACAGGAACACCGGGGAGCTGTTTTTT,CASSENRNTGELFF
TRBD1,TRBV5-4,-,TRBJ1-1,TGTGCCAGCAGCTACCGACAGGGGCCCACTGAAGCTTTCTTT,CASSYRQGPTEAFF
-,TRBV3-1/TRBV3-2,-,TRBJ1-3,TGTGCCAGCAGCCATTTAAGCCGGCGGGACACCATATATTTT,CASSHLSRRDTIYF
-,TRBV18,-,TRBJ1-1,TGTGCCAGCTCACCGCGCGGGGACGCCAGTGGGTACACTGAAGCTTTCTTT,CASSPRGDASGYTEAFF
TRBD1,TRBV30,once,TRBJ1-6,TGTGCCTGGAGCCTCGAACAGGGGAGTTCACCCCTCCACTTT,CAWSLEQGSSPLHF
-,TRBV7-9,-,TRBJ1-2,TGTGCCAGCAGCGTTAATGGCTACACCTTC,CASSVNGYTF
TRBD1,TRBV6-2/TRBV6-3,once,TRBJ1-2,TGTGCCAGCAGTTCACAGGGGACGATTTATGGCTACACCTTC,CASSSQGTIYGYTF
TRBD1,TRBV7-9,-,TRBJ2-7,TGTGCCAGCAGCCTCGACAGGGCCACATCCTACGAGCAGTACTTC,CASSLDRATSYEQYF
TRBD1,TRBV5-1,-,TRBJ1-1,TGCGCCAGCAGCTGGGGAACAGGGGCCACTGAAGCTTTCTTT,CASSWGTGATEAFF
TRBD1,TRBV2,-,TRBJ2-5,TGTGCCAGCAGTGAATGGGACAGGGGCACCATCCAAGAGACCCAGTACTTC,CASSEWDRGTIQETQYF
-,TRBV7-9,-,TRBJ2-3,TGTGCCAGCAGCTTAGGGTCGGGGAACACAGATACGCAGTATTTT,CASSLGSGNTDTQYF
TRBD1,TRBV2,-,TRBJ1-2,TGTGCCAGCACTACGGACAGGGGCTATGGCTACACCTTC,CASTTDRGYGYTF
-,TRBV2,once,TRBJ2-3,TGTGCCAGCATGAGACTACAGGGAGGGGATACGCAGTATTTT,CASMRLQGGDTQYF
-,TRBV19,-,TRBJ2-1,TGTGCCAGTAGTATCAGGGATGGTTCCTACAATGAGCAGTTCTTC,CASSIRDGSYNEQFF
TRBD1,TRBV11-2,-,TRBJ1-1,TGTGCCAGCAGCCCGGACAGGGGCACTGAAGCTTTCTTT,CASSPDRGTEAFF
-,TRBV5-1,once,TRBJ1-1,TGCGCCAGCAGCTTCCTAGGGGGTGAAGCTTTCTTT,CASSFLGGEAFF
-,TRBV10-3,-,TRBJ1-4,TGTGCCATCAGTGGGCAAAGTGAAAAACTGTTTTTT,CAISGQSEKLFF
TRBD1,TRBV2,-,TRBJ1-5,TGTGCCAGCCGACAGGGATTTAGCAATCAGCCCCAGCATTTT,CASRQGFSNQPQHF
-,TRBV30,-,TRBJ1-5,TGTGCCTGGAGTGACAGGGATCAGCCCCAGCATTTT,CAWSDRDQPQHF
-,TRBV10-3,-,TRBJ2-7,TGTGCCATCAGTGAGTCGATAGGGGGCTACGAGCAGTACTTC,CAISESIGGYEQYF